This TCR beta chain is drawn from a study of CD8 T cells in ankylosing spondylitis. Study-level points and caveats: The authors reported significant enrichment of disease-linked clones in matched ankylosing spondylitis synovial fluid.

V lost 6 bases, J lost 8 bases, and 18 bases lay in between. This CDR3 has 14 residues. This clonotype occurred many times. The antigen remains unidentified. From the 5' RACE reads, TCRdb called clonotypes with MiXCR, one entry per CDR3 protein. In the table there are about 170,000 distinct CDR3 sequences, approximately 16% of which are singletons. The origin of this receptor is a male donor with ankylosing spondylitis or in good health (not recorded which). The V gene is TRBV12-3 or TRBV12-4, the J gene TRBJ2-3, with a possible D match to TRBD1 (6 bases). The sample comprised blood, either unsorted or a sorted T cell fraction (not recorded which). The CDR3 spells CASSPWAGEGTQYF. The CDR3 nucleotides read TGTGCCAGCAGCCCTTGGGCAGGGGAAGGTACGCAGTATTTT.